This T cell receptor beta chain was captured by sequencing in a study of T cell changes during pregnancy in multiple sclerosis. V shed 1 base and J 4 bases; nucleotides not matched to a gene: 3. There are 15 residues in the CDR3. The V gene's germline CDR1 is SGHTA and CDR2 FQGNSA. TCRdb keeps only in-frame clones here, not all; method: immunoSEQ multiplex PCR. The repertoire holds 91,000 or so clones, with roughly 92% as singletons. The TCR comes from a female donor with multiple sclerosis, enrolled in a pregnancy study. This rearrangement joins TRBV7-2 to TRBJ1-2; 10 positions match TRBD1. The sample in question was peripheral blood, obtained after pregnancy. CDR3 in amino acids: CASSLDDRGLYGYTF. CDR3 nucleotide sequence: TGTGCCAGCAGCTTAGACGACAGGGGGCTCTATGGCTACACCTTC.